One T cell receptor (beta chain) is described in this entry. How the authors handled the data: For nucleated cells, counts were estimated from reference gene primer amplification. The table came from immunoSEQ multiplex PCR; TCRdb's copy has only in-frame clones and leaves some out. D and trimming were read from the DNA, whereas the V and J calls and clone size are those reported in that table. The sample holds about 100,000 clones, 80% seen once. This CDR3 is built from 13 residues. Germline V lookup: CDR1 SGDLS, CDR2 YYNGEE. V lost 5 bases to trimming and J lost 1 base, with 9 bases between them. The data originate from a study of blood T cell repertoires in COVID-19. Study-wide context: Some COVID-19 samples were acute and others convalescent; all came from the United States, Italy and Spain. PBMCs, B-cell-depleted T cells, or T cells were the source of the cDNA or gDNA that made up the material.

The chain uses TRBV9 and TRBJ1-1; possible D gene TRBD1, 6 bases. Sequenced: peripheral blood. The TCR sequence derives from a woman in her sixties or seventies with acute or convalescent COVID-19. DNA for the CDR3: TGTGCCAGCAGTCCACAGGGGAACACTGAAGCTTTCTTT. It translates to CASSPQGNTEAFF. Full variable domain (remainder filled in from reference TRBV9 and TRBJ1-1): DSGVTQTPKHLITATGQRVTLRCSPRSGDLSVYWYQQSLDQGLQFLIQYYNGEERAKGNILERFSAQQFPDLHSELNLSSLELGDSALYFCASSPQGNTEAFFGQGTRLTVV.